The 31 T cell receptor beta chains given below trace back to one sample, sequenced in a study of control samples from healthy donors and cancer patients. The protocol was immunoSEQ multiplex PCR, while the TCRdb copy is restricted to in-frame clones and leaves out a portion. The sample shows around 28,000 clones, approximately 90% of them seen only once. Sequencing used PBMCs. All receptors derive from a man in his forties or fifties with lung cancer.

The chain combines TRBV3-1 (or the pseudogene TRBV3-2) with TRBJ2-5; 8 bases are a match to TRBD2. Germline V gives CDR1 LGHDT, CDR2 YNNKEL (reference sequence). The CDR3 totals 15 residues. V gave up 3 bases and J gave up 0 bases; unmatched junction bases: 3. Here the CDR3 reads CASSQRGAYQETQYF. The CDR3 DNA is TGTGCCAGCAGCCAGCGGGGGGCGTACCAAGAGACCCAGTACTTC.

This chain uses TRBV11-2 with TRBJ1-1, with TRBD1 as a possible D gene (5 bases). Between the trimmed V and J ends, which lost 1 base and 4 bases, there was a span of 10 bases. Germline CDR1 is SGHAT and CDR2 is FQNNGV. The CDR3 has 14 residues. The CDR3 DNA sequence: TGTGCCAGCAGCTTAGTAACAGGAGGCACTGAAGCTTTCTTT. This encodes CASSLVTGGTEAFF.

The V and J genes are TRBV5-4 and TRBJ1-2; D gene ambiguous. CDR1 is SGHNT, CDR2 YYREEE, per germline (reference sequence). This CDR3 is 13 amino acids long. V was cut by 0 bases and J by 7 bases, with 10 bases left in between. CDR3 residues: CASSLAGQAGYTF. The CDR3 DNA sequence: TGTGCCAGCAGCTTGGCCGGGCAGGCTGGCTACACCTTC.

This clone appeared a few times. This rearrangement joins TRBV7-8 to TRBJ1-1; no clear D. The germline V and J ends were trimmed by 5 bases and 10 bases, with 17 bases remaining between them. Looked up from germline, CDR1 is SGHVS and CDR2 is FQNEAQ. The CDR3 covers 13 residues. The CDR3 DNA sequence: TGTGCCAGCAGCCAGAGAGCGTTAGTTGGAGCTTTCTTT. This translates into CASSQRALVGAFF.

In DNA form, the CDR3 reads TGTGCCAGCAGCTTGACGGGGATCTCTGGCACAGATACGCAGTATTTT. The encoded protein is CASSLTGISGTDTQYF. The chain carries TRBV5-4 and TRBJ2-3; D is possibly TRBD2 (5 bases). Looked up from germline, CDR1 is SGHNT and CDR2 is YYREEE (reference sequence). The CDR3 sequence is 16 residues long. Trimming removed 1 base from V and 1 base from J, with 13 bases in between.

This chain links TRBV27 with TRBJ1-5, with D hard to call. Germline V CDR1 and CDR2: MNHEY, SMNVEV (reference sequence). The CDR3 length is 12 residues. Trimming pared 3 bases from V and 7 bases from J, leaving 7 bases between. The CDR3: CASSFPGQPQHF. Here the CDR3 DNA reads TGTGCCAGCAGTTTTCCGGGCCAGCCCCAGCATTTT.

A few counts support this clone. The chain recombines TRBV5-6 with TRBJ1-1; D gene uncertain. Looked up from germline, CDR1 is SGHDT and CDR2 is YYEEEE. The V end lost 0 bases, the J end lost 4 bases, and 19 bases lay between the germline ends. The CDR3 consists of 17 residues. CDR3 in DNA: TGTGCCAGCAGCTTGGCCAGGTCCTACAGTCGAGTCACTGAAGCTTTCTTT. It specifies CASSLARSYSRVTEAFF.

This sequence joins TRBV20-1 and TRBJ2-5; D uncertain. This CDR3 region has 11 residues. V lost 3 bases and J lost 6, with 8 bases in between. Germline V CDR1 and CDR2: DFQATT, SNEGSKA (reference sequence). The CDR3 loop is CSASPKQTQYF. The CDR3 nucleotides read TGCAGTGCTAGCCCTAAGCAGACCCAGTACTTC.

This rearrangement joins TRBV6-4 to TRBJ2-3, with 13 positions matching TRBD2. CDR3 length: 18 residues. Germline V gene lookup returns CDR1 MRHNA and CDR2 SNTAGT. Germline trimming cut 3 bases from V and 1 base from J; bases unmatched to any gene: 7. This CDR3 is CASSELRTSGGRTDTQYF. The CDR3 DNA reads TGTGCCAGCAGTGAACTGCGGACTAGCGGGGGTCGCACAGATACGCAGTATTTT.

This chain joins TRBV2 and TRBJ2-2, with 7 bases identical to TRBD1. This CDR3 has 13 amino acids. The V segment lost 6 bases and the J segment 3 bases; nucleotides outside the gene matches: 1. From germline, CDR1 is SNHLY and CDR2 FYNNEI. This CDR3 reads CASRGGDTGELFF. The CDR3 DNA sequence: TGTGCCAGCAGAGGGGGCGACACCGGGGAGCTGTTTTTT.

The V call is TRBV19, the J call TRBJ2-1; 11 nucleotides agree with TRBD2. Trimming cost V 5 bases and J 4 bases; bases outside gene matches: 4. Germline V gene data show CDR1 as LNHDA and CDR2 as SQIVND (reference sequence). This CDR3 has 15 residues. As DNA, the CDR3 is TGTGCCAGTAGTGTACTAGCGGGGGAGTACAATGAGCAGTTCTTC. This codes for CASSVLAGEYNEQFF.

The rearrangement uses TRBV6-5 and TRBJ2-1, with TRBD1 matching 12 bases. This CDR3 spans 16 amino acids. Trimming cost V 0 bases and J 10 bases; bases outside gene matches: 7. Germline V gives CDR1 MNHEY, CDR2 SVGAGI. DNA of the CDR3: TGTGCCAGCAGTTACTCGAAAGGGACAGGGGGCAGAGAGCAGTTCTTC. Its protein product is CASSYSKGTGGREQFF.

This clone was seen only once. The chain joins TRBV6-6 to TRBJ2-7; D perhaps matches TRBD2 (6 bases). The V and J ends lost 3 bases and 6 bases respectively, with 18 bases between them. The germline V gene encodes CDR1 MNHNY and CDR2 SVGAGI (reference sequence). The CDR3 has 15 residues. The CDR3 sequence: CASSYVPGGRTEQYF. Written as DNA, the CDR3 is TGTGCCAGCAGTTATGTCCCGGGTGGGAGGACCGAGCAGTACTTC.

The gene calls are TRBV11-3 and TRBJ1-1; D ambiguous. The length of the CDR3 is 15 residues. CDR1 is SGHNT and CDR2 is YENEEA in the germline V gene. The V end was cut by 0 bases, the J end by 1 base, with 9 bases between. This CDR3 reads CASSLEAGRNTEAFF. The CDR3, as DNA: TGTGCCAGCAGCTTAGAAGCCGGGAGGAACACTGAAGCTTTCTTT.

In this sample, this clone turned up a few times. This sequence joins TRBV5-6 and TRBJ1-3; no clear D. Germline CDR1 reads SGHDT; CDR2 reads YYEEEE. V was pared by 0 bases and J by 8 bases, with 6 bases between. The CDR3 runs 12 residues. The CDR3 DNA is TGTGCCAGCAGCTTGGCTTCGGACACCATATATTTT. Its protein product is CASSLASDTIYF. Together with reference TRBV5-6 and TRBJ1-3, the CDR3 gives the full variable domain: DAGVTQSPTHLIKTRGQQVTLRCSPKSGHDTVSWYQQALGQGPQFIFQYYEEEERQRGNFPDRFSGHQFPNYSSELNVNALLLGDSALYLCASSLASDTIYFGEGSWLTVV.

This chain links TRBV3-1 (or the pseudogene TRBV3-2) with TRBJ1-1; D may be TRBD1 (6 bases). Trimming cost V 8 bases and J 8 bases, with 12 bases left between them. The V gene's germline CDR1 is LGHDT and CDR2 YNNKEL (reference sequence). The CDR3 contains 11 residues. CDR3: CASSRGVEAFF. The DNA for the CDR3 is TGTGCCAGCTCCAGGGGAGTCGAAGCTTTCTTT.

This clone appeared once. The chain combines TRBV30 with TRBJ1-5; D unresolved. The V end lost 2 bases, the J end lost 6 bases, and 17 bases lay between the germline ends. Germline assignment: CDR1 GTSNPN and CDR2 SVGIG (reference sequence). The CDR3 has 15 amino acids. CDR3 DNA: TGTGCCTGGAGTTCGGGAACGCGAGAGGGTCAGCCCCAGCATTTT. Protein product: CAWSSGTREGQPQHF.

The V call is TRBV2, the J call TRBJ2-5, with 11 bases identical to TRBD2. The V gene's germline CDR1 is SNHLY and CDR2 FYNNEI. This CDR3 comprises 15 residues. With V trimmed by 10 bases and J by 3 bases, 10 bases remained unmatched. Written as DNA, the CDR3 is TGTGCCACGTCCCGGGAACTAGCGGGGGAAGAGACCCAGTACTTC. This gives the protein CATSRELAGEETQYF.

CDR3 residues: CTSSPHEEGLRFF. The CDR3, as DNA: TGCACCAGCAGCCCGCACGAAGAGGGCTTAAGGTTTTTT. The chain combines TRBV1 with TRBJ1-4. TRBV1 is assigned pseudogene status. The CDR3 is 13 residues long.

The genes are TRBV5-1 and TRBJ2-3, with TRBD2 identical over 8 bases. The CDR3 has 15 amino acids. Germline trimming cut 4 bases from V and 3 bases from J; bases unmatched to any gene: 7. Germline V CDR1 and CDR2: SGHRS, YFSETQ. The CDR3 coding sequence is TGCGCCAGCAGCCGGGGGGGACTATCGACAGATACGCAGTATTTT. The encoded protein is CASSRGGLSTDTQYF.

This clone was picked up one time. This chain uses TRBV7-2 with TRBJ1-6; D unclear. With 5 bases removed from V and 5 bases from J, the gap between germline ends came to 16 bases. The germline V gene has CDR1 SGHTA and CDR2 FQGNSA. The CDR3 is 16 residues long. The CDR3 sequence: CASSPERQENNSPLHF. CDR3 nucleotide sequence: TGTGCCAGCAGCCCGGAGCGCCAGGAGAATAATTCACCCCTCCACTTT.

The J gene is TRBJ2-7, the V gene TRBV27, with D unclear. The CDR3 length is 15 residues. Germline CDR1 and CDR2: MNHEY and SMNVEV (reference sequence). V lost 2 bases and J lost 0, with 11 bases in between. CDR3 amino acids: CASSLRTESSYEQYF. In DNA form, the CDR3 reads TGTGCCAGCAGTTTACGAACCGAAAGCTCCTACGAGCAGTACTTC.

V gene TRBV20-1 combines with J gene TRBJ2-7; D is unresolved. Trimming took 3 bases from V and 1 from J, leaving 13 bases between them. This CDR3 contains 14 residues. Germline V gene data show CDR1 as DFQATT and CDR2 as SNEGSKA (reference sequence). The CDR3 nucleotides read TGCAGTGCTAGTGCGGCTCTCACTTCCTACGAGCAGTACTTC. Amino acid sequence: CSASAALTSYEQYF.

CDR3 region: CASSNSYGEQYF. In DNA form, the CDR3 reads TGTGCCAGCAGCAACTCCTATGGGGAGCAGTACTTC. The V call is TRBV7-2, the J call TRBJ2-7; D remains unclear. Germline V gene sequence: CDR1 SGHTA, CDR2 FQGNSA. V shed 5 bases and J shed 7 bases, with 12 bases lying between them. This CDR3 has 12 amino acids.

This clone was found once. The CDR3, as DNA: TGTGCCAGCAGTTTGGAACAGGGTGGGGGCTACACCTTC. The encoded protein is CASSLEQGGGYTF. This chain joins TRBV12-3 or TRBV12-4 and TRBJ1-2, with a possible D match to TRBD1 (6 bases). The CDR3 runs to 13 residues. V gave up 3 bases and J gave up 8 bases, with 13 bases separating them.

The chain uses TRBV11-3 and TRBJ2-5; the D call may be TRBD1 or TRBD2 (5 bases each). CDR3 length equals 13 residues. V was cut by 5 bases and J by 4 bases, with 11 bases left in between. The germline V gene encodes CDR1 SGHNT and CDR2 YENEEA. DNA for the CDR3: TGTGCCAGCAGCCGAGGGGTTGCAGAGACCCAGTACTTC. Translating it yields CASSRGVAETQYF.

CDR3 in DNA: TGTGCCAGTAGTATTCGGGGCAGGTTGAGAGACATTCAGTACTTC. Encoded protein: CASSIRGRLRDIQYF. The V call is TRBV19, the J call TRBJ2-4; D is perhaps TRBD1 or TRBD2 (5 bases each). The V end lost 3 bases, the J end lost 8 bases, and 17 bases lay between the germline ends. This CDR3 region has 15 residues. Germline CDR1 and CDR2: LNHDA and SQIVND (reference sequence).

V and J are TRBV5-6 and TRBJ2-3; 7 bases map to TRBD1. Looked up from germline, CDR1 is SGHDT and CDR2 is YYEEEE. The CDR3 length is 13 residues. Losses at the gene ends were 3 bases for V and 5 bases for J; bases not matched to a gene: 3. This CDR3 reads CASSYGTEDTQYF. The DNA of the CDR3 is TGTGCCAGCAGCTACGGGACAGAAGATACGCAGTATTTT.

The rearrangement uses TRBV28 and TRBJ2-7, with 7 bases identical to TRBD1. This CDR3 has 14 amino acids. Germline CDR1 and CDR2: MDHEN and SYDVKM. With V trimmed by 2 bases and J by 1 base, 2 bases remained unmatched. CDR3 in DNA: TGTGCCAGCAGTTTACCGACAGGGTCCTACGAGCAGTACTTC. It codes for CASSLPTGSYEQYF.

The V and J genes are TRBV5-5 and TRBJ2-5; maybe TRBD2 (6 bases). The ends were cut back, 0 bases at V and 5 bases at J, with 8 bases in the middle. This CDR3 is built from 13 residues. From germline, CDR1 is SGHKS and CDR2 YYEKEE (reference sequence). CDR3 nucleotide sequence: TGTGCCAGCAGCTTGGGAGGGAGGGAGACCCAGTACTTC. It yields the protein CASSLGGRETQYF.

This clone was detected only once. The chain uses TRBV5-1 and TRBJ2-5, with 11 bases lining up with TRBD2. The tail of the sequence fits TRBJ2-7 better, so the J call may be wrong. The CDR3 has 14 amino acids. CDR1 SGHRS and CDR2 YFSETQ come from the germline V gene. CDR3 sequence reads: CASSDPGLADEQYF. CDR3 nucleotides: TGCGCCAGCAGCGATCCGGGACTAGCGGACGAGCAGTACTTC.